This entry features one TCR beta chain sequence. What it binds is not known. The PCR made use of 60 Vbeta and 13 Jbeta primers. Clones were read by immunoSEQ multiplex PCR, and TCRdb kept only the in-frame ones, dropping some. This table has under 150,000 clones, around 78% appearing once. Though probably carrying unrecorded immune exposures, donors were nominally healthy at sampling. Germline assignment: CDR1 LNHDA and CDR2 SQIVND (reference sequence). Trimming left V 6 bases short and J 2 bases short, with 11 bases between. The CDR3 covers 13 residues. The sample belongs to a study of cytomegalovirus exposure and HLA in healthy donors. Study-wide findings and caveats: From TCR beta sequences, most subjects' HLA-A and HLA-B alleles were reportedly predicted accurately. Evidence from a later analysis indicated that most CMV-associated TCR beta chains looked HLA-restricted. The authors assumed roughly uniform sequencing depth across donors for presence/absence analyses.

The receptor was derived from a man aged 35 to 55 in good health and CMV-seronegative. V and J are TRBV19 and TRBJ2-7; a possible D gene is TRBD2 (5 bases). Sequencing was carried out using PBMCs. This CDR3 reads CASRVPGTYEQYF. CDR3 in DNA: TGTGCCAGTAGAGTTCCGGGGACCTACGAGCAGTACTTC.